A selection of T cell receptor beta chains follows, all from one sample in a study of T-cell memory formation after mild COVID-19. Using its own MiXCR run on the 5' RACE reads, TCRdb lists one record per CDR3 protein. Of hundreds of thousands of distinct CDR3 sequences in the sample, 16% were seen once. The sample comprised PBMCs or a T cell subset sorted from them (not recorded which). These receptors were collected from a man between 18 and 29 years old who had mild COVID-19 (a few samples of this study predate the infection). Cell type and time point are not known. CDR3s include the opening cysteine and the closing phenylalanine or tryptophan. The D gene is left open where the match is weak. For some rows the clone size is stated as once, few or many, or as a class when expanded; others skip it.

TRBJ2-5,.,TRBV20-1,.,TGCAGTGCTAGGGGGGCCCGAGAGACCCAGTACTTC,CSARGARETQYF
TRBJ2-7,.,TRBV6-2/TRBV6-3,.,TGTGCCAGCTCCACAACCCCCTACGAGCAGTACTTC,CASSTTPYEQYF
TRBJ2-2,.,TRBV29-1,few,TGCAGCGTTCCCAGCGGGCTCAACACCGGGGAGCTGTTTTTT,CSVPSGLNTGELFF
TRBJ1-1,TRBD1,TRBV7-2,.,TGTGCCAGCAGCTTAGCGCGCAGGGGGCCTGGTGGGGCTTTCTTT,CASSLARRGPGGAFF
TRBJ2-7,TRBD1,TRBV29-1,few,TGCAGCGCGGGACAGGGGACAGATTACGAGCAGTACTTC,CSAGQGTDYEQYF
TRBJ1-1,.,TRBV5-1,many,TGCGCCAGCAGCTCCCCGGGACAACCGAACACTGAAGCTTTCTTT,CASSSPGQPNTEAFF
TRBJ2-3,TRBD1,TRBV11-2,.,TGTGCCAGCAGCTTATGGGGACAGGGGAACCCAGATACGCAGTATTTT,CASSLWGQGNPDTQYF
TRBJ2-1,.,TRBV7-3,few,TGTGCCAGCAGCACCGGCACGAGCTCCTACAATGAGCAGTTCTTC,CASSTGTSSYNEQFF
TRBJ1-5,.,TRBV19,few,TGTGCCAGTAGTATGGGCGGTGATAATCAGCCCCAGCATTTT,CASSMGGDNQPQHF
TRBJ2-7,TRBD1,TRBV27,.,TGTGCCAGCAGTCCGAGACAGGGGGGTTACGAGCAGTACTTC,CASSPRQGGYEQYF
TRBJ2-5,TRBD1,TRBV29-1,.,TGCAGCGTCTCGGGACAGAACTACCAAGAGACCCAGTACTTC,CSVSGQNYQETQYF
TRBJ1-3,.,TRBV5-6,.,TGTGCCAGCAGCTTACAACAGGTTAGCTCTGGAAACACCATATATTTT,CASSLQQVSSGNTIYF
TRBJ1-2,.,TRBV18,.,TGTGCCAGCTCACGGCTCGGGGTTCCGGGGGACTATGGCTACACCTTC,CASSRLGVPGDYGYTF
TRBJ2-1,TRBD2,TRBV6-2/TRBV6-3,few,TGTGCCAGCAGCTACGGGGGGGGGACCTACAATGAGCAGTTCTTC,CASSYGGGTYNEQFF
TRBJ2-5,TRBD1,TRBV5-1,few,TGCGCCAGCAGCTCCTTGAAGGGGGCCGACGAGACCCAGTACTTC,CASSSLKGADETQYF
TRBJ1-1,.,TRBV4-1,.,TGCGCCAGCAGCCAAGAAGCGGGCAGGGCCGCTGAAGCTTTCTTT,CASSQEAGRAAEAFF
TRBJ1-3,.,TRBV25-1,few,TGTGCCAGCGGGCACTCTGGAAACACCATATATTTT,CASGHSGNTIYF
TRBJ2-5,TRBD1,TRBV27,.,TGTGCCAGCAGTTTACGACAGGGGGCTTGGGAGACCCAGTACTTC,CASSLRQGAWETQYF
TRBJ1-1,.,TRBV18,.,TGTGCCAGCTCACCGATCACGGGCGGGGGGGCTGAAGCTTTCTTT,CASSPITGGGAEAFF
TRBJ2-5,TRBD2,TRBV20-1,few,TGCAGTGCTGGCGGGGGGGCCCTTGAGACCCAGTACTTC,CSAGGGALETQYF
TRBJ1-2,.,TRBV27,few,TGTGCCAGCAGCCCGACGGGGGCGGTTCACTATGGCTACACCTTC,CASSPTGAVHYGYTF
TRBJ1-2,.,TRBV12-3/TRBV12-4,few,TGTGCCAGCAGTTTTCGGGGGGCCGGGGGCTACACCTTC,CASSFRGAGGYTF
TRBJ1-6,.,TRBV7-2,.,TGTGCCTACGCGCAGGCGGATAATTCACCCCTCCACTTT,CAYAQADNSPLHF
TRBJ2-3,TRBD2,TRBV24-1,few,TGTGCCACCAGTGATCGTCGCGGGGGGCAAACAGATACGCAGTATTTT,CATSDRRGGQTDTQYF
TRBJ2-5,TRBD1,TRBV5-1,.,TGCGCCAGCAGCTTGGCTCCCGGGACAGGGAAGGAGACCCAGTACTTC,CASSLAPGTGKETQYF
TRBJ1-1,.,TRBV9,many,TGTGCCAGCAGCGTAGAAGGAGAACTGAACACTGAAGCTTTCTTT,CASSVEGELNTEAFF
TRBJ2-5,.,TRBV5-1,many,TGCGCCAGCAGCTTGGCCCCGGAAGAGACCCAGTACTTC,CASSLAPEETQYF
TRBJ1-1,.,TRBV7-9,few,TGTGCCAGCAGGCGGGGAAATGAAGCTTTCTTT,CASRRGNEAFF
TRBJ2-3,TRBD2,TRBV27,.,TGTGCCAGCAGTTTTGGGGGGCAGGGGACTGGACTAGCGGGTACGCAGTATTTT,CASSFGGQGTGLAGTQYF
TRBJ1-5,.,TRBV12-3/TRBV12-4,few,TGTGCCAGCACCGGGCGGAGCAATCAGCCCCAGCATTTT,CASTGRSNQPQHF
TRBJ1-1,.,TRBV29-1,few,TGCAGCGCTGGGCGCGGGGAGGGCACTGAAGCTTTCTTT,CSAGRGEGTEAFF
TRBJ1-2,TRBD1,TRBV4-3,once,TGCGCCAGCAGCCAAGGGGGGACAGGGTATGAGGGGTTTGTTGGCTACACCTTC,CASSQGGTGYEGFVGYTF
TRBJ1-2,.,TRBV4-1,.,TGCGCCAGCAGCCAATATCGTGGGGTCGGGTATGGCTACACCTTC,CASSQYRGVGYGYTF
TRBJ1-3,TRBD1,TRBV9,many,TGTGCCAGCAGCCCCCAGGGGGGGGGAAACACCATATATTTT,CASSPQGGGNTIYF
TRBJ2-3,TRBD2,TRBV9,.,TGTGCCAGCAGCGAGAGCGGGGGGTACACAGATACGCAGTATTTT,CASSESGGYTDTQYF
TRBJ1-1,.,TRBV12-3/TRBV12-4,.,TGTGCCAGCAGCCCCGGTAGTGAAGCTTTCTTT,CASSPGSEAFF
TRBJ2-1,TRBD1,TRBV2,.,TGTGCCAGCAGTGACAGGGGGTTGTCCTACAATGAGCAGTTCTTC,CASSDRGLSYNEQFF
TRBJ2-3,TRBD2,TRBV7-9,many,TGTGCCAGCAGCCCCAAGGGTAGCGGGGGCGCCGGGGGAGATACGCAGTATTTT,CASSPKGSGGAGGDTQYF
TRBJ2-7,TRBD1,TRBV4-3,many,TGCGCCAGCAGCCGGGACAGGGCCTACGAGCAGTACTTC,CASSRDRAYEQYF
TRBJ2-2,TRBD1,TRBV7-6,few,TGTGCCAGCAGCATCAAGACAGGGTGGTCTACCGGGGAGCTGTTTTTT,CASSIKTGWSTGELFF
TRBJ2-5,TRBD2,TRBV5-1,few,TGCGCCAGCAGCCCGGGGGGATCGGTGGAGACCCAGTACTTC,CASSPGGSVETQYF
TRBJ1-2,.,TRBV29-1,few,TGCAGCTTCGCCTCGACCCACGAGGGGGGCTACACCTTC,CSFASTHEGGYTF
TRBJ2-5,.,TRBV5-1,few,TGCGCCAGTTCATCCTTGGGCAGCCAGGAGACCCAGTACTTC,CASSSLGSQETQYF
TRBJ2-3,TRBD2,TRBV5-1,few,TGCGCCAGCAGCTTTGAACGGAGCGGGGGCTGGGGACGAGGCACAGATACGCAGTATTTT,CASSFERSGGWGRGTDTQYF
TRBJ1-6,.,TRBV7-2,.,TGTGCCAGCAGTCCTCTCGCGGGGCAGAATAATTCACCCCTCCACTTT,CASSPLAGQNNSPLHF
TRBJ1-1,.,TRBV29-1,few,TGCAGCGTTGATGCGGAGAATGAAGCTTTCTTT,CSVDAENEAFF
TRBJ2-3,TRBD2,TRBV6-2/TRBV6-3,.,TGTGCCACCCTCGGAACGGGGGGGGCCCCAGATACGCAGTATTTT,CATLGTGGAPDTQYF
TRBJ1-3,.,TRBV7-6,.,TGTGCCAGCAGCTTGGGGGTGACTGGAAACACCATATATTTT,CASSLGVTGNTIYF
TRBJ2-3,.,TRBV5-4,.,TGTGCCAGCAGCTTGGAGGGGACGGCAGATACGCAGTATTTT,CASSLEGTADTQYF
TRBJ2-7,.,TRBV2,few,TGTGCCAGCAGGGGGCCGGGGGAACAGTACTTC,CASRGPGEQYF
TRBJ2-5,.,TRBV6-5,few,TGTGCCAGCAGTTCCCGGCGGTGGGGTCGCGGGGAGACCCAGTACTTC,CASSSRRWGRGETQYF
TRBJ2-5,.,TRBV20-1,few,TGCAGTGCTTACGTCGGGGGATCCCAAGAGACCCAGTACTTC,CSAYVGGSQETQYF
TRBJ1-6,.,TRBV11-2,.,TGTGCCAGCAGCTTGGTCGTCGGAGGGAGCTATAATTCACCCCTCCACTTT,CASSLVVGGSYNSPLHF
TRBJ1-2,TRBD1,TRBV11-2,many,TGTGCCAGCAGCTCCGGACAGGATTATGGCTACACCTTC,CASSSGQDYGYTF